This T cell receptor beta chain was identified in a study of cytomegalovirus exposure and HLA in healthy donors. Study outcomes and limitations: Reports indicate that TCR beta sequences accurately predicted the HLA-A and HLA-B alleles of most subjects. Later on, analysis showed that most CMV-associated TCR beta chains appeared to be HLA-restricted.

The V end was cut by 0 bases, the J end by 4 bases, with 10 bases between. Germline CDR1 and CDR2: SGHDT and YYEEEE. This CDR3 is 14 amino acids long. Note on this clone: The antigen remains undetermined.

The study ran its PCR with 60 Vbeta and 13 Jbeta primers. TCRdb keeps only in-frame clones here, not all; method: immunoSEQ multiplex PCR. The data show under 150,000 clones, with 75% to 85% seen just once and roughly 0.99% held by the top ten. The sample comprised PBMCs. The TCR sequence derives from a male donor in good health and CMV-seronegative. The genes are TRBV5-6 and TRBJ2-5; a weak D match, TRBD1 (5 bases). The CDR3 loop is CASSLGAGSETQYF. The DNA of the CDR3 is TGTGCCAGCAGCTTGGGTGCAGGGTCAGAGACCCAGTACTTC.